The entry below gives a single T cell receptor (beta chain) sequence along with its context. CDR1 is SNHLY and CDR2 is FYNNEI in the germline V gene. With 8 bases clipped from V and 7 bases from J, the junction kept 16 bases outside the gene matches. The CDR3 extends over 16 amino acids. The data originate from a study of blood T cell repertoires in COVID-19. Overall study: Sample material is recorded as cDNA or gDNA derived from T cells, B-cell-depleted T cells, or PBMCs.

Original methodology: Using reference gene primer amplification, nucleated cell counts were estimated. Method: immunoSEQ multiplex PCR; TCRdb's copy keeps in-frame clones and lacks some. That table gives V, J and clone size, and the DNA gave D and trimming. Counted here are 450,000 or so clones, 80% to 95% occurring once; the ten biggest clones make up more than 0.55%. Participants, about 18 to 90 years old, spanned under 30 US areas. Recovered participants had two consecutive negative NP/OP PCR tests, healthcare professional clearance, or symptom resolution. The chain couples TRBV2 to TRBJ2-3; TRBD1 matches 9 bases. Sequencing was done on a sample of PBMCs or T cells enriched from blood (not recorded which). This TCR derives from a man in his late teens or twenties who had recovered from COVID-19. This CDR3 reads CASWEKEQGARNTQYF. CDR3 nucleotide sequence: TGTGCCAGCTGGGAGAAAGAACAGGGGGCTCGGAATACGCAGTATTTT.